A selection of T cell receptor beta chains follows, all from one sample in a study of T cells after yellow fever vaccination. In TCRdb, the 5' RACE reads were re-called with MiXCR into one record per CDR3 protein. The data show approximately 450,000 distinct CDR3 sequences, 18% seen once. Sequenced material: PBMCs, taken before the yellow fever booster vaccination. The receptors here all came from a man aged 18 to 29 who received the YFV17D yellow fever vaccine. Each CDR3 is given with its conserved first and last residue. Fields, in order: CDR3 length, V gene, J gene, clone size, D gene, CDR3 protein, CDR3 DNA. A D gene is named only where the DNA matches it firmly. Part of the rows lack a size; the others show once, few, many or a class for expanded clones.

16	TRBV12-5	TRBJ1-2	once	NA	CASGLGNAGRVHGYTF	TGTGCTAGTGGTTTGGGAAACGCGGGCAGGGTCCATGGCTACACCTTC
14	TRBV7-9	TRBJ2-5	few	NA	CASSLARGAETQYF	TGTGCCAGCAGCTTAGCCAGGGGGGCAGAGACCCAGTACTTC
13	TRBV20-1	TRBJ2-7	NA	NA	CSARDGSGYEQYF	TGCAGTGCTAGAGATGGGTCGGGTTACGAGCAGTACTTC
19	TRBV5-1	TRBJ2-2	NA	TRBD2	CASSLVLISRGSDTGELFF	TGCGCCAGCAGCTTGGTTCTTATTTCGCGGGGGTCCGACACCGGGGAGCTGTTTTTT
13	TRBV10-3	TRBJ1-1	many	TRBD1	CAMGQGSRTEAFF	TGTGCCATGGGACAGGGGAGTCGTACTGAAGCTTTCTTT
13	TRBV29-1	TRBJ1-2	NA	TRBD1	CSVTGTGNYGYTF	TGCAGCGTCACCGGGACAGGGAACTATGGCTACACCTTC
12	TRBV20-1	TRBJ2-5	few	NA	CSALRGQETQYF	TGCAGTGCCCTCCGGGGTCAAGAGACCCAGTACTTC
14	TRBV5-6	TRBJ1-2	few	TRBD1	CASSLKTGGYGYTF	TGTGCCAGCAGCTTGAAAACAGGGGGCTATGGCTACACCTTC
16	TRBV7-9	TRBJ2-5	NA	TRBD1	CASSFGDRGKRETQYF	TGTGCCAGCAGCTTCGGGGACAGGGGGAAGCGGGAGACCCAGTACTTC
15	TRBV6-2/TRBV6-3	TRBJ2-2	NA	NA	CASSYVGRGTGELFF	TGTGCCAGCAGTTACGTTGGACGGGGCACCGGGGAGCTGTTTTTT
14	TRBV11-1	TRBJ2-5	NA	NA	CASSPRWEKETQYF	TGTGCCAGCAGCCCCCGTTGGGAAAAAGAGACCCAGTACTTC
15	TRBV12-3/TRBV12-4	TRBJ2-2	NA	TRBD1	CASVTGGTFTGELFF	TGTGCCAGCGTCACAGGGGGGACTTTCACCGGGGAGCTGTTTTTT
14	TRBV29-1	TRBJ2-1	few	NA	CSVDGKAFYNEQFF	TGCAGCGTTGACGGGAAGGCCTTCTACAATGAGCAGTTCTTC
15	TRBV20-1	TRBJ2-1	few	NA	CSAPSTRAPYNEQFF	TGCAGTGCTCCCTCCACTAGGGCCCCCTACAATGAGCAGTTCTTC
14	TRBV4-3	TRBJ2-7	few	TRBD2	CASSTSGGSYEQYF	TGCGCCAGCAGTACTAGCGGGGGTTCCTACGAGCAGTACTTC
13	TRBV5-1	TRBJ2-5	NA	NA	CASHAEGTETQYF	TGCGCCAGCCACGCGGAGGGGACAGAGACCCAGTACTTC
15	TRBV4-3	TRBJ2-3	few	NA	CASSPDSSSTDTQYF	TGCGCCAGCAGCCCGGACAGCTCTAGCACAGATACGCAGTATTTT
15	TRBV7-9	TRBJ1-4	few	NA	CASSFSQGDGGKLFF	TGTGCCAGCAGCTTCTCGCAGGGCGACGGGGGGAAACTGTTTTTT
16	TRBV11-2	TRBJ1-5	few	TRBD1	CASRNWIAGGSQPQHF	TGTGCCAGCAGAAATTGGATCGCAGGGGGCAGTCAGCCCCAGCATTTT
13	TRBV7-2	TRBJ1-1	many	NA	CASSLVVNTEAFF	TGTGCCAGCAGCCTAGTAGTGAACACTGAAGCTTTCTTT
15	TRBV3-1	TRBJ2-7	NA	NA	CASRQTGNANYEQYF	TGTGCCAGCAGGCAGACAGGAAACGCGAACTACGAGCAGTACTTC
13	TRBV7-2	TRBJ1-2	NA	NA	CASSSESRNGYTF	TGTGCCAGCAGCTCCGAGTCGCGTAATGGCTACACCTTC
13	TRBV12-3/TRBV12-4	TRBJ2-4	few	NA	CASLPSLGGIQYF	TGTGCCAGCCTTCCGTCCCTGGGGGGCATTCAGTACTTC
15	TRBV20-1	TRBJ2-5	NA	TRBD2	CSASPRSGGKETQYF	TGCAGTGCTAGCCCCAGGAGCGGGGGGAAAGAGACCCAGTACTTC
21	TRBV5-1	TRBJ2-1	NA	TRBD2	CASSRIVRGLAGLRSYNEQFF	TGCGCCAGCAGCCGAATCGTTAGGGGACTAGCGGGCTTACGCTCCTACAATGAGCAGTTCTTC
15	TRBV6-5	TRBJ1-1	few	NA	CASSYSMGVHPKAFF	TGTGCCAGCAGTTACTCGATGGGCGTTCACCCAAAAGCTTTCTTT
18	TRBV29-1	TRBJ2-3	few	TRBD1	CSVEGRGRRPGSTYTQYF	TGCAGCGTCGAGGGTAGGGGGCGGAGGCCAGGAAGCACATATACGCAGTATTTT
12	TRBV27	TRBJ1-2	few	NA	CASSDKVYGYTF	TGTGCCAGCAGTGATAAAGTCTATGGCTACACCTTC
14	TRBV12-3/TRBV12-4	TRBJ2-5	many	TRBD1	CASSFRGLIETQYF	TGTGCCAGCAGTTTTAGGGGGCTGATTGAGACCCAGTACTTC
14	TRBV11-2	TRBJ1-5	NA	NA	CASSREVSFQPQHF	TGTGCCAGCAGTCGAGAGGTCTCGTTTCAGCCCCAGCATTTT
13	TRBV12-3/TRBV12-4	TRBJ2-7	NA	TRBD1	CASSGTGTYEQYF	TGTGCCAGCAGTGGGACAGGCACCTACGAGCAGTACTTC
15	TRBV20-1	TRBJ2-3	NA	TRBD2	CSASTAGFETDTQYF	TGCAGTGCTAGCACAGCGGGGTTTGAGACAGATACGCAGTATTTT
14	TRBV7-2	TRBJ2-4	NA	NA	CASSLAAAKNIQYF	TGTGCCAGCAGCTTAGCGGCAGCCAAAAACATTCAGTACTTC
12	TRBV6-6	TRBJ2-2	NA	NA	CGAKVYTGEVFF	TGTGGCGCCAAGGTGTACACCGGGGAGGTGTTTTTT
13	TRBV7-6	TRBJ2-5	NA	NA	CASSLGWQETQYF	TGTGCCAGCAGCTTAGGCTGGCAAGAGACCCAGTACTTC
17	TRBV5-5	TRBJ2-1	few	NA	CASSFGLGGTSSNEQFF	TGTGCCAGCAGCTTTGGGTTGGGAGGAACTAGCAGCAATGAGCAGTTCTTC
12	TRBV7-6	TRBJ2-5	NA	NA	CASSETSETQYF	TGTGCCAGCAGCGAAACCTCGGAGACCCAGTACTTC
10	TRBV12-3/TRBV12-4	TRBJ1-2	few	NA	CASRGYGYTF	TGTGCCAGCAGGGGTTATGGCTACACCTTC
16	TRBV20-1	TRBJ2-1	NA	TRBD2	CSAPSGGSSSYNEQFF	TGCAGTGCTCCTAGCGGGGGCTCAAGCTCCTACAATGAGCAGTTCTTC
13	TRBV20-1	TRBJ2-7	NA	TRBD1	CSARSGRGHEQYF	TGCAGTGCTAGGTCCGGCAGGGGGCACGAGCAGTACTTC